The clone carrying this TCR beta chain was recorded many times. The antigen remains undetermined. The entry originates in a study of human T cells and chemical hapten exposure. The study, taken as a whole, reports: The number of TCRs over 1 in 1000 frequency stayed unchanged after DPC.

Time point defined: patch test 1, 2 weeks after DPC sensitization. Treatment described: therapeutic diphenylcyclopropenone sensitization with weekly scalp DPC. At patch-test visits, sampling came before the patch test. Individual cDNA molecules each carried unique molecular identifiers attached by the library. As handled by the study authors: Sample TCR counts, which ranged from 23,224 to 690,600, had a median of 95,638. TCRdb reprocessed the RACE reads via MiXCR and lists one record per CDR3 protein. It is TCRdb's table, rather than the study itself, that gives the V and J calls and clone size. The sample lists over 14,000 distinct CDR3 sequences, about 15% occurring once. CDR1 is MGHRA, CDR2 YSYEKL, per germline. The CDR3 extends over 17 amino acids. J lost 0 bases, V lost 1 base, and 8 bases had no gene match.

The source is a woman in her 30s with alopecia areata. Some clones in this sample may be carry-over from other donors' samples. The V call is TRBV4-1, the J call TRBJ2-7; TRBD1 aligns across 8 bases. Source: whole blood, taken in connection with sensitization to the hapten diphenylcyclopropenone (DPC). The CDR3 nucleotides are TGCGCCAGCAGCCAAGCTACTTGGACAGGGAGCTCCTACGAGCAGTACTTC. Translating it yields CASSQATWTGSSYEQYF.